This TCR beta chain was identified during a study of cytomegalovirus exposure and HLA in healthy donors. Study observations and caveats: A further, later analysis showed that HLA-associated TCR beta chains (compared with equally common others) were more clonally expanded.

Concerning this clone itself: What it recognizes is unknown. The junction shows a germline mismatch at one end, possibly a read error.

The germline V gene encodes CDR1 GTSNPN and CDR2 SVGIG (reference sequence). The length of the CDR3 is 15 residues. The PCR contained 60 Vbeta and 13 Jbeta primers. This table comes from immunoSEQ multiplex PCR, and its TCRdb copy is limited to in-frame clones, with some not included. The table includes over 85,000 clones, roughly 70% detected once. This clonotype was sampled from a man in his thirties or forties in good health and CMV-seronegative. The sample consisted of PBMCs. The chain combines TRBV30 with TRBJ1-1; no reliable D call. CDR3 nucleotides: TGTCCCTGGAGTGTAGAGGTCCGGGTCGCCACTGAAGCTTTCTTT. The encoded protein is CPWSVEVRVATEAFF.